This record concerns one T cell receptor (beta chain) sequence. Its antigen is undetermined. Trimming cost V 1 base and J 3 bases, with 12 bases left between them. Germline V gene lookup returns CDR1 SGHRS and CDR2 YFSETQ. This CDR3 region has 15 residues. This sample is part of a study of CD8 T cells in Susac syndrome. Bulk CD8+ and CD4+ cells came from magnetic negative isolation; CD8+ TEMRA by FACS. Reverse transcription of about 0.5 to 1 ug RNA was carried out with random hexamers. With immunoSEQ multiplex PCR, TCR beta CDR3 was amplified across 54 Vbeta and 13 Jbeta. TCRdb recomputed calls from the immunoSEQ multiplex PCR reads with MiXCR, one row per CDR3 protein. This sample carries about 290,000 distinct CDR3 sequences, 75% to 85% of them seen once, and the ten largest clones take around 0.2%. Study-level results: An acknowledgment was made by the study that its TCR sequencing and HLA analysis involved relatively few individuals.

This clonotype was obtained from a human donor with multiple sclerosis. The specimen sequenced was CD8+ T cells from PBMCs. The V and J genes are TRBV5-1 and TRBJ2-3; D is possibly TRBD2 (6 bases). The CDR3 nucleotides are TGCGCCAGCAGCTTGCCGGGAGAGAGGACAGATACGCAGTATTTT. It codes for CASSLPGERTDTQYF.